This T cell receptor beta chain emerged from a study of cytomegalovirus exposure and HLA in healthy donors. PCR was performed using 60 Vbeta and 13 Jbeta primers. The table came from immunoSEQ multiplex PCR; TCRdb's copy has only in-frame clones and leaves some out. This sample's table reports 60,000 to 70,000 clones. Study results and limitations: TCR beta chains numbering more than 150 were designated cytomegalovirus-associated. Previously analyzed data showed that most TCR beta V segments were productive at a frequency of about 90% or about 30%.

With regard to this clone: As yet, its antigen is unknown.

Sample: PBMCs. This TCR was sampled from a boy aged 10-17 years in good health and CMV-seronegative.

The CDR3, as DNA: TGTGCCAGCAGCTTAGGGGGCAGGGCCTTCACTAATGAAAAACTGTTTTTT. It is translated as CASSLGGRAFTNEKLFF. The chain carries TRBV13 and TRBJ1-4; the D gene is possibly TRBD1 (5 bases). CDR1 is PRHDT, CDR2 FYEKMQ, per germline (reference sequence). The CDR3 is 17 residues long. V lost 0 bases to trimming and J lost 2 bases, with 13 bases between them.